These 17 T cell receptor beta chains were all obtained from the same sample, sequenced in a study of T cells in women clearing cervical HPV infection (dated by TCRdb to between 2018 and 2020). Preparation of the library involved the immunoSEQ multiplex PCR assay. Held by TCRdb, this immuneACCESS table contains in-frame sequences only and omits some clones. Under half of the omission traces to an unresolved V gene where checked; the cause of the rest is unknown. This sample's table contains about 26,000 clones. Less than 4% of the sample lies in the top ten. The sequenced material came from blood buffy coat. The receptors shown here come from a woman between 18 and 69 years old with a cervical HPV16 infection that either progressed to CIN3+ or cleared (not recorded which).

A remark on this clone: The read ends 3 residues early relative to the CDR3; the germline J gene fills the gap. This chain connects TRBV30 to TRBJ2-7, with D possibly matching TRBD2 (5 bases). The CDR3 runs to 13 residues. The V end lost 0 bases, the J end lost 6 bases, and 12 bases lay between the germline ends. The germline CDR1 and CDR2 sequences are GTSNPN and SVGIG (reference sequence). The covered CDR3 bases are TGTGCCTGGAGTGTATTCGGGGTCTCCGAG. Protein product: CAWSVFGVSE. The entire CDR3 protein reads CAWSVFGVSEQYF.

A remark on this clone: The read terminates 3 residues ahead of where the CDR3 ends, so the germline J gene completes it. The chain has TRBV6-1 and TRBJ1-2; 10 positions match TRBD1. J was trimmed by 6 bases and V by 2 bases; bases with no gene match: 6. This CDR3 comprises 15 residues. Germline-derived CDR1 and CDR2 are MNHNS and SASEGT. The CDR3 DNA, read in part, is TGTGCCAGCAGTGAACGACAGGGGGCTTTTGATGGC. It translates to CASSERQGAFDG. In full, the CDR3 reads CASSERQGAFDGYTF.

About this clone: The read terminates 3 residues ahead of where the CDR3 ends, so the germline J gene completes it. The chain couples TRBV14 to TRBJ2-3; D gene unclear. The V end was cut by 3 bases, the J end by 2 bases, with 9 bases between. The V gene's germline CDR1 is SGHDN and CDR2 FVKESK. This CDR3 is built from 14 residues. CDR3 DNA (partial): TGTGCCAGCAGCCACGGCGGATTCACAGATACG. Translated, it gives CASSHGGFTDT. The entire CDR3 sequence reads CASSHGGFTDTQYF.

As regards this clone: Sequencing ends 3 residues short of the CDR3 end; the germline J gene provides the rest. V is TRBV6-2 or TRBV6-3 and J is TRBJ1-4, with 9 bases fitting TRBD1. Germline V gene data show CDR1 as MNHEY and CDR2 as SVGEGT. The CDR3 is 15 residues long. CDR3 DNA, as far as it was read: TGTGCCAGCACTACCCCGGGACAGGGTCGTTCACCA. Its translation: CASTTPGQGRSP. The entire CDR3 is CASTTPGQGRSPLFF.

On this clone itself: The read ends 3 residues before the CDR3 terminus; that terminus is restored from the germline J gene. The chain recombines TRBV7-9 with TRBJ2-7, with 7 bases that match TRBD1. There are 15 residues in the CDR3. Germline assignment: CDR1 SEHNR and CDR2 FQNEAQ (reference sequence). Germline trimming cut 4 bases from V and 0 bases from J; bases unmatched to any gene: 6. The CDR3 reads CASSSSQGDSYEQYF. The part of the CDR3 DNA that was read is TGTGCCAGCAGCTCCAGTCAGGGGGACTCCTACGAG. The variable domain in full, completed from reference TRBV7-9 and TRBJ2-7, reads DTGVSQNPRHKITKRGQNVTFRCDPISEHNRLYWYRQTLGQGPEFLTYFQNEAQLEKSRLLSDRFSAERPKGSFSTLEIQRTEQGDSAMYLCASSSSQGDSYEQYFGPGTRLTVT.

Details on this clone: The CDR3 goes on 3 residues after the read ends, and that part is filled in from the germline J gene. The chain uses TRBV18 and TRBJ1-2; perhaps TRBD1 as D (5 bases). The germline V gene encodes CDR1 KGHSH and CDR2 LQKENI. The CDR3 is 16 amino acids. CDR3 amino acids: CASSPALVTETYDYTF. CDR3 DNA (partial): TGTGCCAGCTCACCAGCGTTGGTGACAGAAACCTACGAC.

As to this clone: Read data end 3 residues before the CDR3 end; the end is taken from the germline J gene. The chain employs TRBV5-1 and TRBJ2-4; 12 bases align to TRBD2. The V segment lost 2 bases and the J segment 0 bases; nucleotides outside the gene matches: 3. This CDR3 has 17 residues. Germline CDR1 SGHRS, CDR2 YFSETQ. CDR3 sequence: CASSFSSGGVAKNIQYF. The sequenced part of the CDR3 DNA is TGCGCCAGCAGCTTCTCTAGCGGGGGGGTAGCCAAAAACATT. Supplemented by reference TRBV5-1 and TRBJ2-4, the full variable domain reads KAGVTQTPRYLIKTRGQQVTLSCSPISGHRSVSWYQQTPGQGLQFLFEYFSETQRNKGNFPGRFSGRQFSNSRSEMNVSTLELGDSALYLCASSFSSGGVAKNIQYFGAGTRLSVL.

CDR3 DNA, as far as it was read: TGTGCCAGTAGCCGATCCCTAGTCGCCGGGGAG. Amino acid sequence: CASSRSLVAGE. The CDR3 as a whole reads CASSRSLVAGELFF. The J gene is TRBJ2-2, the V gene TRBV19, with D uncertain. The DNA ends 3 residues before the CDR3 does, and the rest of the CDR3 is filled in from the germline J gene. The CDR3 spans 14 residues. V gave up 6 bases and J gave up 6 bases, with 14 bases separating them. CDR1 and CDR2 (germline): LNHDA, SQIVND (reference sequence).

As for this clone: The sequenced fragment ends 3 residues before the CDR3 boundary, so the rest is inferred from the germline J gene. The V gene is TRBV5-1, the J gene TRBJ1-2; TRBD1 matches 7 bases. Germline loops: CDR1 SGHRS, CDR2 YFSETQ. The CDR3 totals 16 residues. V shed 0 bases, J shed 7 bases, and the junction held 12 bases outside the gene matches. The part of the CDR3 DNA that was read is TGCGCCAGCAGCTTGGCCTCGGGACAGTCAAGTGGTGGC. Encoded protein: CASSLASGQSSGG. In full, the CDR3 reads CASSLASGQSSGGYTF.

To note about this clone: The DNA ends 3 residues before the CDR3 does, and the rest of the CDR3 is filled in from the germline J gene. The chain recombines TRBV27 with TRBJ1-5; D unclear. This CDR3 is 15 amino acids long. V was clipped by 3 bases and J by 2 bases, with 11 bases between them. The germline CDR1 and CDR2 sequences are MNHEY and SMNVEV (reference sequence). This CDR3 is CASSFDMGGNQPQHF. Partial CDR3 DNA: TGTGCCAGCAGTTTTGATATGGGCGGCAATCAGCCC.

Note on this clone: The read stops 3 residues short of the end of the CDR3; the missing end is completed from the germline J gene. The chain links TRBV19 to TRBJ2-3; TRBD2 agrees at 11 bases. This CDR3 spans 16 amino acids. The V and J ends lost 4 bases and 5 bases, in that order; junction bases with no gene match: 8. Per germline, CDR1 LNHDA and CDR2 SQIVND (reference sequence). The CDR3 DNA, read in part, is TGTGCCAGTAGTAGGGTAGCGGGGGGGCCTGAAGATACG. It yields the protein CASSRVAGGPEDT. From start to end, the CDR3 is CASSRVAGGPEDTQYF.

Details on this clone: The missing CDR3 end, 3 residues past where the read stops, is filled in from the germline J gene. The chain employs TRBV3-1 (or the pseudogene TRBV3-2) and TRBJ2-5; no clear D gene. The V end was cut by 5 bases, the J end by 5 bases, with 6 bases between. The CDR3 consists of 11 residues. Germline V gene sequence: CDR1 LGHDT, CDR2 YNNKEL (reference sequence). CDR3 residues: CASSSSETQYF. CDR3 DNA (partial): TGTGCCAGCAGCAGCTCGGAGACC.

With regard to this clone: The sequence runs out 3 residues before the end of the CDR3; the remainder is reconstructed from the germline J gene. V usage is TRBV7-2 and J usage is TRBJ2-7, with a tentative D call TRBD2 (6 bases). Germline V lookup: CDR1 SGHTA, CDR2 FQGNSA. This CDR3 region has 15 residues. Trimming removed 1 base from V and 2 bases from J, with 12 bases in between. The chain's CDR3 is CASSLGVADTYEQYF. The covered CDR3 bases are TGTGCCAGCAGCTTAGGAGTAGCGGATACCTACGAG.

CDR3 bases read: TGTGCCAGCAGTCCGGGGGGACAGGGCCTAGCCAAAAACATT. Its protein product is CASSPGGQGLAKNI. The whole CDR3 sequence reads CASSPGGQGLAKNIQYF. The chain combines TRBV12-3 or TRBV12-4 with TRBJ2-4, with 9 bases that match TRBD1. The read ends 3 residues shy of where the CDR3 ends; the end is completed using the germline J gene. The CDR3 spans 17 residues. V dropped 5 bases and J dropped 0; count of bases not matched to a gene: 8.

In the case of this clone: From the germline J gene comes the end of the CDR3, since the read stops 3 residues before it. The chain couples TRBV7-9 to TRBJ1-1; TRBD1 is a possible D gene (5 bases). Germline values: CDR1 SEHNR, CDR2 FQNEAQ (reference sequence). V lost 5 bases to trimming and J lost 4 bases, with 11 bases between them. The CDR3 loop spans 13 amino acids. The CDR3 sequence is CASSTPGSTEAFF. The CDR3 bases that were read are TGTGCCAGCAGCACCCCAGGGTCCACTGAA.

Note on this clone: Read coverage stops 3 residues before the CDR3 terminus; the germline J gene supplies the remainder. This chain joins TRBV29-1 and TRBJ1-1; D is possibly TRBD1 (5 bases). Germline V lookup: CDR1 SQVTM, CDR2 ANQGSEA. The V and J ends lost 7 bases and 6 bases respectively, with 15 bases between them. The CDR3 spans 12 residues. CDR3 bases read: TGCAGCGCAGGGAAAACTACTCCTGAA. The encoded protein is CSAGKTTPE. In full, the CDR3 is CSAGKTTPEAFF.

This CDR3 reads CASGNRGRGRDYGYTF. The CDR3 DNA, read in part, is TGTGCCAGCGGGAACCGGGGCAGGGGGCGAGACTATGGC. The V and J genes are TRBV18 and TRBJ1-2; TRBD1 aligns across 8 bases. Coverage ceases 3 residues before the CDR3 finishes, and the germline J gene fills in the end. The length of the CDR3 is 16 residues. Germline-derived CDR1 and CDR2 are KGHSH and LQKENI. V was pared by 8 bases and J by 3 bases, with 14 bases of the junction left unmatched.